The 5 T cell receptor beta chains below all came from one sample that was sequenced in a study of immune evolution from preneoplasia to lung adenocarcinoma. Sequencing was performed with immunoSEQ multiplex PCR; in TCRdb, only in-frame clones are kept and a portion is missing. Here the sample spans some 6,100 clones, 75% to 90% being singletons. The specimen sequenced was FFPE invasive lung adenocarcinoma tissue. The origin of the receptors is a person between 55 and 69 years old with lung adenocarcinoma.

This rearrangement joins TRBV11-2 to TRBJ2-2, with 8 bases fitting TRBD2. Trimming at V came to 5 bases and at J to 3 bases, leaving 11 bases not matched to a gene. Per germline, CDR1 SGHAT and CDR2 FQNNGV. CDR3 length: 17 residues. The CDR3 sequence: CASSPGGGRVHTGELFF. The DNA for the CDR3 is TGTGCCAGCAGCCCCGGGGGGGGAAGGGTCCACACCGGGGAGCTGTTTTTT.

The V and J genes are TRBV11-2 and TRBJ2-7; 16 positions agree with TRBD2. Germline V gives CDR1 SGHAT, CDR2 FQNNGV. This CDR3 region has 16 residues. Germline trimming cut 3 bases from V and 7 bases from J; bases unmatched to any gene: 6. CDR3 nucleotides: TGTGCCAGCAGCTTTGGGACTAGCGGGAGGGCCCGGGAGCAGTACTTC. Translated, it gives CASSFGTSGRAREQYF. Full variable domain (outside the CDR3, taken from reference TRBV11-2 and TRBJ2-7): EAGVAQSPRYKIIEKRQSVAFWCNPISGHATLYWYQQILGQGPKLLIQFQNNGVVDDSQLPKDRFSAERLKGVDSTLKIQPAKLEDSAVYLCASSFGTSGRAREQYFGPGTRLTVT.

This chain connects TRBV7-2 to TRBJ1-1, with D uncertain. The V gene's germline CDR1 is SGHTA and CDR2 FQGNSA. Trimming cost V 3 bases and J 1 base, with 6 bases left between them. This CDR3 has 13 amino acids. CDR3 protein: CASSFRQNTEAFF. CDR3 in DNA: TGTGCCAGCAGCTTCCGACAGAACACTGAAGCTTTCTTT.

This chain joins TRBV5-1 and TRBJ2-5; possibly TRBD1 for D (6 bases). The CDR3 covers 15 residues. Per the germline V gene, CDR1 is SGHRS and CDR2 is YFSETQ. V was pared by 3 bases and J by 4 bases, with 16 bases between. The CDR3 coding sequence is TGCGCCAGCAGCTCCCTCGGGTTAGGGGGAGAGACCCAGTACTTC. The encoded protein is CASSSLGLGGETQYF.

The rearrangement uses TRBV29-1 and TRBJ1-1; maybe TRBD1 (5 bases). This CDR3 contains 11 residues. The germline CDR1 and CDR2 sequences are SQVTM and ANQGSEA. V was trimmed by 4 bases and J by 6 bases, leaving 9 bases between them. The DNA for the CDR3 is TGCAGCGTTGCAGGGTACGCTGAAGCTTTCTTT. It encodes CSVAGYAEAFF.